This T cell receptor beta chain originates from a study of shared clonotypes between healthy human individuals. This CDR3 comprises 13 residues. Germline-derived CDR1 and CDR2 are LNHDA and SQIVND (reference sequence). The V segment lost 6 bases and the J segment 6 bases; nucleotides outside the gene matches: 4. An approximately 200 ng quantity of DNA, roughly 32,000 T cell genomes, went into the sorted-subset replicate PCRs. Clones were read by immunoSEQ multiplex PCR, and TCRdb kept only the in-frame ones, dropping some. Of around 1,100,000 clones in the sample, about 72% were seen once. This clonotype was sampled from a man younger than 30 in good health. Some clones in this sample may be carry-over from other donors' samples. The chain recombines TRBV19 with TRBJ1-5, with 8 positions matching TRBD1. Sample: memory CD4+ T cells from PBMCs. Subset here: CD45RA-negative fraction. CDR3 nucleotides: TGTGCCAGTAGCGGACAGGGAGGTCAGCCCCAGCATTTT. Translating gives CASSGQGGQPQHF.